The 24 T cell receptor beta chains given below trace back to one sample, sequenced in a study of molecular identifiers for immune sequencing clone quantification. Each CDR3 protein gets one entry after TCRdb re-called the PCR reads with MiXCR. The data hold about 510,000 distinct CDR3 sequences, with 25% observed a single time. Sequencing input: naive CD8+ T cells from blood, with Jurkat cell RNA spiked in. The subset is: FACS-sorted CD8+CD4-CCR7+CD45RA+ naive T cells. The receptors come from a human donor in good health. Some libraries in this study had Jurkat cell RNA spiked in.

This chain joins TRBV11-2 and TRBJ2-7; 7 bases line up with TRBD1. J lost 7 bases, V lost 4 bases, and 13 bases had no gene match. The CDR3 spans 15 residues. The germline gives CDR1 SGHAT, CDR2 FQNNGV. The CDR3 here is CASSSAGTAKVEQYF. DNA for the CDR3: TGTGCCAGCAGCTCGGCCGGGACAGCGAAGGTAGAGCAGTACTTC.

This clonotype was detected many times. The chain employs TRBV7-2 and TRBJ2-1; D tentatively reads TRBD1 or TRBD2 (5 bases each). Germline-derived CDR1 and CDR2 are SGHTA and FQGNSA. V lost 5 bases and J 6 bases, leaving 11 bases between the germline ends. This CDR3 comprises 13 residues. CDR3 DNA sequence: TGTGCCAGCAGCCTCCCTGGGGGCAATGAGCAGTTCTTC. Amino acids: CASSLPGGNEQFF.

The CDR3 reads CASSTNDIGYYGYTF. As DNA, the CDR3 is TGTGCCAGCAGCACTAATGATATCGGTTACTATGGCTACACCTTC. The chain links TRBV9 to TRBJ1-2; D unresolved. Germline CDR1 is SGDLS and CDR2 is YYNGEE. The CDR3 contains 15 residues. With 4 bases removed from V and 3 bases from J, the gap between germline ends came to 16 bases.

The rearrangement joins TRBV20-1 to TRBJ2-7, with TRBD2 matching over 7 bases. The CDR3 has 15 residues. Germline V gene sequence: CDR1 DFQATT, CDR2 SNEGSKA (reference sequence). V trimming: 4 bases; J trimming: 0 bases; junction bases outside the gene matches: 9. Here the CDR3 reads CSATRPGLPSYEQYF. For the CDR3, the DNA is TGCAGTGCTACCCGTCCGGGACTACCCTCCTACGAGCAGTACTTC.

This clonotype was detected only once. It is likely a read error: a sequence one base away is far more abundant. The rearrangement uses TRBV7-6 and TRBJ2-1; D is undetermined. The CDR3 loop spans 12 amino acids. CDR1 is SGHVS and CDR2 is FNYEAQ in the germline V gene. CDR3 DNA: TGTGCCAGCAGCTTAGGGTACAATGCGCAGTTCTTC. This codes for CASSLGYNAQFF.

The J gene is TRBJ2-3, the V gene TRBV20-1, with 9 bases aligning to TRBD2. CDR1 and CDR2 (germline): DFQATT, SNEGSKA (reference sequence). The CDR3 extends over 15 amino acids. The ends lost 2 bases at V and 7 bases at J; junction bases unmatched: 10. The CDR3 is CSARRTSEEPHTQYF. The CDR3 DNA sequence: TGCAGTGCTAGAAGGACTAGCGAGGAACCACATACGCAGTATTTT.

This clonotype was observed a few times. The gene calls are TRBV6-2 or TRBV6-3 and TRBJ2-2; a weak D match, TRBD1 (5 bases). CDR1 and CDR2 from the germline V gene are MNHEY and SVGEGT. The CDR3 is 13 residues long. V lost 4 bases, J lost 5 bases, and 8 bases lay in between. The CDR3: CASSLYRTGELFF. The DNA of the CDR3 is TGTGCCAGCAGTTTATACAGGACCGGGGAGCTGTTTTTT.

Only a few counts were recorded for this clonotype. The chain recombines TRBV14 with TRBJ2-7, with 13 bases that match TRBD2. The CDR3 spans 15 residues. J gave up 1 base and V 9 bases, and 6 bases lay outside the gene matches. Germline lookup yields CDR1 SGHDN and CDR2 FVKESK. DNA for the CDR3: TGTGCCAGTAGGACTAGCGGGAGTCTGTCCTACGAGCAGTACTTC. It translates to CASRTSGSLSYEQYF.

This clonotype was detected a few times. This chain joins TRBV28 and TRBJ1-5; tentative D call: TRBD1 (5 bases). The V end was cut by 6 bases, the J end by 0 bases, with 12 bases between. The CDR3 is 15 amino acids. Germline V gene sequence: CDR1 MDHEN, CDR2 SYDVKM. The CDR3 nucleotides are TGTGCCAGCAGGACAGCTGAAGCTAGCAATCAGCCCCAGCATTTT. Residues: CASRTAEASNQPQHF. Full variable domain (missing parts from reference TRBV28 and TRBJ1-5): DVKVTQSSRYLVKRTGEKVFLECVQDMDHENMFWYRQDPGLGLRLIYFSYDVKMKEKGDIPEGYSVSREKKERFSLILESASTNQTSMYLCASRTAEASNQPQHFGDGTRLSIL.

This clonotype was seen many times. This chain joins TRBV4-1 and TRBJ1-3; unclear D gene. V was cut by 0 bases and J by 0 bases, with 9 bases left in between. This CDR3 has 16 amino acids. CDR1 and CDR2 (germline): MGHRA, YSYEKL. Here the CDR3 reads CASSQDRGFSGNTIYF. The CDR3 DNA sequence: TGCGCCAGCAGCCAAGATCGGGGATTCTCTGGAAACACCATATATTTT.

This clonotype was counted at least ten times. V gene TRBV20-1 combines with J gene TRBJ2-5; the match to TRBD2 covers 12 bases. J gave up 1 base and V 2 bases, and 8 bases lay outside the gene matches. The CDR3 loop spans 17 amino acids. Germline V gives CDR1 DFQATT, CDR2 SNEGSKA (reference sequence). As DNA, the CDR3 is TGCAGTGCTAGAACGGGACTAGCGGGCCTCCTCCAAGAGACCCAGTACTTC. As protein: CSARTGLAGLLQETQYF.

Comment on this clonotype: No conserved phenylalanine or tryptophan ends this CDR3, so it is likely a read error. The rearrangement links TRBV5-1 to TRBJ2-7, with D maybe TRBD1 (6 bases). The CDR3 extends over 13 amino acids. Germline lookup yields CDR1 SGHRS and CDR2 YFSETQ. The CDR3 region has the DNA TGCGCCACCAGCCCGGACAGATCCTACGAGCAGTACTAC. Protein product: CATSPDRSYEQYY.

This clonotype was seen many times. CDR3 DNA: TGTGCCTGGAGCCCAACAGGGATTACGCAGTATTTT. Translated, it gives CAWSPTGITQYF. This chain uses TRBV30 with TRBJ2-3, with TRBD1 as a possible D gene (6 bases). With 3 bases removed from V and 8 bases from J, the gap between germline ends came to 12 bases. CDR3 size: 12 residues. The germline CDR1 and CDR2 sequences are GTSNPN and SVGIG (reference sequence).

Worth noting for this clonotype: The CDR3 does not close with the conserved phenylalanine or tryptophan, likely indicating a read error. This sequence joins TRBV15 and TRBJ1-3, with TRBD1 matching over 7 bases. V dropped 6 bases and J dropped 0; count of bases not matched to a gene: 5. In germline, CDR1 is LNHNV, CDR2 YYDKDF (reference sequence). CDR3 length: 15 residues. CDR3 DNA: TGTGCCACCAGTTCTCACAGGGGCTCTGGAAACACCATATATTAT. It is translated as CATSSHRGSGNTIYY.

The chain employs TRBV6-5 and TRBJ2-2; the match to TRBD2 covers 8 bases. The V segment lost 5 bases and the J segment 3 bases; nucleotides outside the gene matches: 5. CDR3 length: 15 amino acids. Germline CDR1 MNHEY, CDR2 SVGAGI. The CDR3 DNA is TGTGCCAGCAGTCCTAGCGGGCTCTACACCGGGGAGCTGTTTTTT. Amino acid sequence: CASSPSGLYTGELFF.

This clonotype was counted only a few times. This chain connects TRBV7-8 to TRBJ2-5; D perhaps matches TRBD2 (5 bases). The CDR3 covers 15 residues. Germline values: CDR1 SGHVS, CDR2 FQNEAQ. Trimming took 1 base from V and 4 from J, leaving 13 bases between them. As DNA, the CDR3 is TGTGCCAGCAGCTTAGACGGGGTGGCAGGAGAGACCCAGTACTTC. Protein sequence: CASSLDGVAGETQYF.

V and J are TRBV5-6 and TRBJ2-3; D could derive from TRBD1 or TRBD2 (5 bases each). V lost 5 bases to trimming and J lost 0 bases, with 10 bases between them. From germline, CDR1 is SGHDT and CDR2 YYEEEE. There are 14 residues in the CDR3. CDR3 sequence (DNA): TGTGCCAGCAGTGGGGACGGAAGCACAGATACGCAGTATTTT. This encodes CASSGDGSTDTQYF.

About this clonotype: At one end the junction does not follow the germline gene, possibly because of a read error. This chain joins TRBV28 and TRBJ1-5; no definite D call. CDR3 length: 13 amino acids. The V gene's germline CDR1 is MDHEN and CDR2 SYDVKM. CDR3 nucleotide sequence: TGTGCCAGCTGTTTGTTGGGTAACCAGCCCCAGCATTTT. Its protein product is CASCLLGNQPQHF.

This clonotype was recorded only once. This may stem from a read error, because a much larger clone lies one nucleotide away. The chain combines TRBV6-5 with TRBJ2-7; a weak D match, TRBD1 (5 bases). CDR3 size: 13 residues. Trimming removed 2 bases at V and 5 bases at J, with 10 bases between. Germline loops: CDR1 MNHEY, CDR2 SVGAGI. The CDR3 loop is CASSYGRADEQYF. The CDR3 DNA follows: TGTGCCAGCAGTTACGGCAGGGCGGACGAGCAGTACTTC.

This clonotype was counted between two and nine times. V usage is TRBV4-2 and J usage is TRBJ2-1; D is undetermined. V lost 0 bases, J lost 7 bases, and 16 bases lay in between. The CDR3 totals 16 residues. The germline CDR1 and CDR2 sequences are LGHNA and YNFKEQ. The CDR3 sequence: CASSQENGLGSNEQFF. Here the CDR3 DNA reads TGTGCCAGCAGCCAAGAGAACGGTCTGGGGTCGAATGAGCAGTTCTTC.

This clonotype has a single count. In this CDR3 the conserved last residue, phenylalanine or tryptophan, is missing, so a read error is likely. The gene calls are TRBV4-1 and TRBJ2-3; D ambiguous. The CDR3 extends over 11 amino acids. Per germline, CDR1 MGHRA and CDR2 YSYEKL. Deletions cut 8 bases from V and 2 bases from J, with 5 bases between. The CDR3 bases are TGCGCCAGCCGGGCCACAGATACGCAGTATCTT. This translates into CASRATDTQYL.

This rearrangement joins TRBV3-1 to TRBJ2-3; a possible D gene is TRBD1 (5 bases). Germline loops: CDR1 LGHDT, CDR2 YNNKEL (reference sequence). With 4 bases removed from V and 10 bases from J, the gap between germline ends came to 21 bases. The CDR3 totals 15 residues. CDR3 coding DNA: TGTGCCAGCAGCCCTACGGTCTCTCAGGGTCAGTCGCAGTATTTT. Translated, it gives CASSPTVSQGQSQYF.

The chain uses TRBV20-1 and TRBJ1-1, with D possibly being TRBD1 (6 bases). V was clipped by 2 bases and J by 6 bases, with 13 bases between them. This CDR3 has 13 residues. CDR1 is DFQATT, CDR2 SNEGSKA, per germline (reference sequence). The CDR3 DNA is TGCAGTGCTAGACCCCCGGACAGCCCTGAAGCTTTCTTT. Translated: CSARPPDSPEAFF.

In regard to this clonotype: Its ends do not fully match the called genes, so a read error is possible. The rearrangement links TRBV7-3 to TRBJ1-5; possible D gene TRBD1, 5 bases. CDR1 is SGHTA and CDR2 is FQGTGA in the germline V gene. This CDR3 has 15 residues. The CDR3 DNA reads as TGTGCCGGCAGCTTAATGGGGGGAAGCAATCAGCCCCAGCATTTT. Translation: CAGSLMGGSNQPQHF.